The clone carrying this T cell receptor beta chain was observed many times. Antigen specificity is unknown. The data were taken from a study of T cells after yellow fever vaccination. Overall study findings and caveats: Booster sampling recovered most clones from primary vaccination (96% CD4, roughly 86% CD8).

CDR1 and CDR2 (germline): LGHNA, YSLEER. Trimming took 0 bases from V and 10 from J, leaving 9 bases between them. There are 13 residues in the CDR3. TCRdb re-called the 5' RACE reads through MiXCR, storing one row per CDR3 protein. The data hold about 220,000 distinct CDR3 sequences, with 2.5% to 3.5% observed a single time. This chain connects TRBV4-3 to TRBJ1-4; no definite D call. The specimen comprised CD4+ T cells sorted from PBMCs, sampled 10 days after the yellow fever booster vaccination. This clonotype was sampled from a man aged 18 to 35 who received the YFV17D yellow fever vaccine. The CDR3 sequence is CASSQDDGGKLFF. CDR3 nucleotide sequence: TGCGCCAGCAGCCAAGACGACGGAGGAAAACTGTTTTTT.